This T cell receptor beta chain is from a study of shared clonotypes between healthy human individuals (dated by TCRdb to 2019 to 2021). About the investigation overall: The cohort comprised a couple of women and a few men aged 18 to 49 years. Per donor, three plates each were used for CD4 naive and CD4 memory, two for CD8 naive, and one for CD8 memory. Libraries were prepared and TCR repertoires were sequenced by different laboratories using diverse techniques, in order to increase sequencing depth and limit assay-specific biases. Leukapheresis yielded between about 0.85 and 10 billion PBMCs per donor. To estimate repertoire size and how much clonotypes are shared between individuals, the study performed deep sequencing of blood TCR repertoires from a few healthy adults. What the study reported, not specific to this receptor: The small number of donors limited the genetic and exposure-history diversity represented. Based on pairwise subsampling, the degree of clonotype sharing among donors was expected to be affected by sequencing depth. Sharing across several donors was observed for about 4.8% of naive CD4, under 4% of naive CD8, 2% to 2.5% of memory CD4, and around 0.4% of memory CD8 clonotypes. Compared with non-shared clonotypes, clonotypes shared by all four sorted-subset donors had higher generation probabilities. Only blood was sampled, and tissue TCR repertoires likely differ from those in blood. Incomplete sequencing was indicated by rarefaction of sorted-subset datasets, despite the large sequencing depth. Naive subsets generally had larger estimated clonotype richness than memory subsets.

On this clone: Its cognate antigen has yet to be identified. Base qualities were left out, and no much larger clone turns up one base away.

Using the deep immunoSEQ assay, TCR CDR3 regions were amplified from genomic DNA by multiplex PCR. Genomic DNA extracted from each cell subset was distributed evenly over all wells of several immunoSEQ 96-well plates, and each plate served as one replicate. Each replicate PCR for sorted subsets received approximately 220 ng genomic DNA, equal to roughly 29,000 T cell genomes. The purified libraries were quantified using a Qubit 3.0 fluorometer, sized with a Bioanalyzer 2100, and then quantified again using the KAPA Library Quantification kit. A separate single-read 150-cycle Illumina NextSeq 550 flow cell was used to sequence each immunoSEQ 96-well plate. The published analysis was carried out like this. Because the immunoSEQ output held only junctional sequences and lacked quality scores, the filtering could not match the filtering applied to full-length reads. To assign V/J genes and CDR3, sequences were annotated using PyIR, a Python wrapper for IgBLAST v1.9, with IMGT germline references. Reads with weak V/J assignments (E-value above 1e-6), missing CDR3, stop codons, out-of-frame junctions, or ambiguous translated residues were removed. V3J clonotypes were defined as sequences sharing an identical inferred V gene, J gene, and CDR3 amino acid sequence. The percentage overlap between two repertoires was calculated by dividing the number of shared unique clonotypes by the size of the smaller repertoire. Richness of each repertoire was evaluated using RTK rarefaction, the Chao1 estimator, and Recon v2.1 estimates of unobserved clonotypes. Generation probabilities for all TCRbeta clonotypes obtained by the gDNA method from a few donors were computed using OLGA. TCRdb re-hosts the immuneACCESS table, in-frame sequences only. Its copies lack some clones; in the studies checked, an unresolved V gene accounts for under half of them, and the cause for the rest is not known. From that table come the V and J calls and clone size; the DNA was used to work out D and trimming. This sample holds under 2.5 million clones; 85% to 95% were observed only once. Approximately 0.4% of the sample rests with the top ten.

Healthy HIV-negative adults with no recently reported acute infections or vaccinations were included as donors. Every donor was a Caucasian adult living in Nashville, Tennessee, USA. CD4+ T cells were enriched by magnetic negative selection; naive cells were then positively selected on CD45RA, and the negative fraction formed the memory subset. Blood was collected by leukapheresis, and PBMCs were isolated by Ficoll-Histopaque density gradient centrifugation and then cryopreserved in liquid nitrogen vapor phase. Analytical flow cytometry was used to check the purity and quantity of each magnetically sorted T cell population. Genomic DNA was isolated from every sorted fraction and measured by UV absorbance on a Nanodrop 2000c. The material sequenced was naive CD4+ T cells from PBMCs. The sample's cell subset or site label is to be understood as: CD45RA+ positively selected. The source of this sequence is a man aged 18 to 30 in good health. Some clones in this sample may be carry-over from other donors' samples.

CDR3 reads: CASSSQGSTDTQYF. DNA sequence: TGTGCCAGCAGCTCCCAGGGAAGCACAGATACGCAGTATTTT. The rearrangement joined TRBV5-4 to TRBJ2-3, with TRBD1 perhaps the D gene, on 5 matching bases. From the cysteine through the phenylalanine, the CDR3 covers 14 amino acids. The retained sequence is limited to the CDR3, 42 bases, with the frame set at the first base. Trimming costs V 3 bases and J 0 bases, and their ends lie 8 bases apart. The germline V gene (reference sequence) specifies SGHNT as CDR1 and YYREEE as CDR2.